There are a few counts of the clone carrying this T cell receptor beta chain. What it binds is not known. Data came from immunoSEQ multiplex PCR; TCRdb stores just in-frame clones and leaves some out. The table shows around 13,000 clones, with roughly 88% occurring only once. The record originates from a study of tumor-infiltrating lymphocytes in localized non-small cell lung cancer. Study background: Some samples were collected after neoadjuvant chemotherapy; smokers, never-smokers and several histologies were included.

Per the germline V gene, CDR1 is GTSNPN and CDR2 is SVGIG (reference sequence). Between the trimmed V and J ends, which lost 1 base and 7 bases, there was a span of 17 bases. The length of the CDR3 is 14 residues. Study findings and constraints: Available tissue quantity limited TCR sequencing to a patient subset. Technical variation could not be separated from intratumor heterogeneity here. IM1 and IM2 tumors showed no difference in T-cell fraction.

The sample taken for sequencing was uninvolved lung tissue not adjacent to the tumor. V and J are TRBV30 and TRBJ2-7, with D tentatively TRBD1 or TRBD2 (5 bases each). The receptor was isolated from a human donor with non-small cell lung cancer. The CDR3 sequence: CAWSAPGRGREQYF. The DNA for the CDR3 is TGTGCCTGGAGTGCCCCGGGACGCGGCCGGGAGCAGTACTTC.